These 13 T cell receptor beta chains originate from one sample sequenced in a study of Ad26.COV2.S vaccination and SARS-CoV-2 variants. This table comes from immunoSEQ multiplex PCR, and its TCRdb copy is limited to in-frame clones, with some not included. The sample records 300,000 to 400,000 clones, approximately 86% being singletons. As to treatment: some 20 received Ad26.COV2.S at low or high dose, single or two shots; about 5 received placebo; per-sample allocation not given. Samples analyzed were those drawn on day 63 after the first vaccine or placebo injection. The sequencing used peripheral blood, collected in a trial of Ad26.COV2.S vaccine versus placebo. Source of these receptors: a person aged 18 to 65 who received the Ad26.COV2.S COVID-19 vaccine or a placebo.

J is TRBJ1-2 and V is TRBV29-1; TRBD1 matches at 7 bases. J was trimmed by 1 base and V by 6 bases; bases with no gene match: 11. This CDR3 contains 15 residues. Germline CDR1 is SQVTM and CDR2 is ANQGSEA. The CDR3 spells CSVVGTDLFNYGYTF. The CDR3 DNA reads TGCAGCGTCGTCGGGACAGACCTTTTTAACTATGGCTACACCTTC.

This sequence joins TRBV19 and TRBJ1-2, with 7 bases matching TRBD1. The CDR3 has 16 amino acids. The V and J ends lost 5 bases and 2 bases, in that order; junction bases with no gene match: 11. The germline gives CDR1 LNHDA, CDR2 SQIVND (reference sequence). CDR3 sequence (DNA): TGTGCCAGTAGTGCCTACCTGACAGGGACCAACTATGGCTACACCTTC. This sequence encodes CASSAYLTGTNYGYTF.

V and J are TRBV7-8 and TRBJ1-6; D is possibly TRBD1 (5 bases). The CDR3 is 16 amino acids. The germline V gene encodes CDR1 SGHVS and CDR2 FQNEAQ. Trimming cost V 4 bases and J 0 bases, with 10 bases left between them. In DNA form, the CDR3 reads TGTGCCAGCAGCTGGGGGGGAAGCTCCTATAATTCACCCCTCCACTTT. It codes for CASSWGGSSYNSPLHF.

The chain combines TRBV7-9 with TRBJ1-1; 7 nucleotides match TRBD1. The V gene end was trimmed by 6 bases and the J gene end by 3 bases; junction bases not matched to a gene: 7. The CDR3 is 14 amino acids. Per the germline V gene, CDR1 is SEHNR and CDR2 is FQNEAQ (reference sequence). The CDR3 loop reads CASRRGGWDTEAFF. The CDR3 DNA reads as TGTGCCAGCAGACGAGGGGGCTGGGACACTGAAGCTTTCTTT. Combining the CDR3 with reference TRBV7-9 and TRBJ1-1 gives the whole variable domain DTGVSQNPRHKITKRGQNVTFRCDPISEHNRLYWYRQTLGQGPEFLTYFQNEAQLEKSRLLSDRFSAERPKGSFSTLEIQRTEQGDSAMYLCASRRGGWDTEAFFGQGTRLTVV.

This chain uses TRBV18 with TRBJ1-1; possible D gene TRBD1, 5 bases. Germline lookup yields CDR1 KGHSH and CDR2 LQKENI. The length of the CDR3 is 15 residues. The V and J ends lost 4 bases and 1 base respectively, with 13 bases between them. Here the CDR3 DNA reads TGTGCCAGCTCACAACTCGGGACGGGGAACACTGAAGCTTTCTTT. Protein: CASSQLGTGNTEAFF.

This chain uses TRBV23-1 with TRBJ1-2; D is unclear. TRBV23-1 is noted as an ORF with a role that remains uncertain. The CDR3 totals 12 residues. Deletions cut 8 bases from V and 6 bases from J, with 13 bases between. CDR3 DNA: TGCGCCAGCCTCCCCGGGGAGGATGGCTACACCTTC. This translates into CASLPGEDGYTF.

This clone has only a few counts. This chain joins TRBV29-1 and TRBJ2-7, with a tentative D call TRBD2 (7 bases). Germline lookup yields CDR1 SQVTM and CDR2 ANQGSEA. This CDR3 is built from 14 residues. The V end lost 4 bases, the J end lost 4 bases, and 17 bases lay between the germline ends. CDR3 amino acids: CSVAPLGGAYEQYF. The CDR3 DNA reads TGCAGCGTTGCCCCCCTAGGGGGGGCTTACGAGCAGTACTTC.

The chain is built from TRBV7-2 and TRBJ2-5, with D possibly TRBD2 on 6 matching bases. Trimming took 3 bases from V and 5 from J, leaving 16 bases between them. The length of the CDR3 is 15 residues. Germline V gene sequence: CDR1 SGHTA, CDR2 FQGNSA. In DNA, the CDR3 is TGTGCCAGCAGCTTCCGGGCCCCTGGGGGGGAGACCCAGTACTTC. Its translation is CASSFRAPGGETQYF.

V usage is TRBV7-2 and J usage is TRBJ1-6, with 7 bases fitting TRBD1. The ends lost 5 bases at V and 10 bases at J; junction bases unmatched: 11. This CDR3 spans 15 amino acids. Germline V lookup: CDR1 SGHTA, CDR2 FQGNSA. The CDR3: CASSPPETGLSPLHF. In nucleotides, the CDR3 is TGTGCCAGCAGCCCGCCGGAGACAGGGCTCTCACCCCTCCACTTT.

This chain joins TRBV4-1 and TRBJ1-3; D call uncertain. This CDR3 region has 15 residues. Trimming removed 0 bases at V and 4 bases at J, with 10 bases between. Germline CDR1 MGHRA, CDR2 YSYEKL. Here the CDR3 DNA reads TGCGCCAGCAGCCAAGAACGGACGTCCGGAAACACCATATATTTT. Translation gives CASSQERTSGNTIYF.

The chain carries TRBV5-1 and TRBJ1-2; 8 bases agree with TRBD1. This CDR3 has 15 amino acids. CDR1 is SGHRS, CDR2 YFSETQ, per germline. The J segment lost 4 bases and the V segment lost 4 bases, leaving 9 bases of the junction unmatched. The CDR3: CASSPETGEAYGYTF. The DNA of the CDR3 is TGCGCCAGCAGCCCCGAGACAGGGGAAGCCTATGGCTACACCTTC. The whole variable domain, remainder taken from reference TRBV5-1 and TRBJ1-2, is KAGVTQTPRYLIKTRGQQVTLSCSPISGHRSVSWYQQTPGQGLQFLFEYFSETQRNKGNFPGRFSGRQFSNSRSEMNVSTLELGDSALYLCASSPETGEAYGYTFGSGTRLTVV.

This clone was seen once. DNA for the CDR3: TGTGCCAGCAGCCAGGCCTTGGCGGGGGGGCCGGCCGACTACGAGCAGTACTTC. Amino acids: CASSQALAGGPADYEQYF. The chain recombines TRBV4-2 with TRBJ2-7; 9 bases agree with TRBD2. This CDR3 spans 18 amino acids. J was trimmed by 3 bases and V by 3 bases; bases with no gene match: 15. Germline assignment: CDR1 LGHNA and CDR2 YNFKEQ.

The chain couples TRBV6-5 to TRBJ2-5, with 8 bases aligning to TRBD1. Germline CDR1 is MNHEY and CDR2 is SVGAGI. V was pared by 0 bases and J by 5 bases, with 8 bases of the junction left unmatched. CDR3 size: 16 residues. CDR3 sequence: CASSYSDRVVGETQYF. For the CDR3, the DNA is TGTGCCAGCAGTTACTCGGACAGGGTGGTTGGGGAGACCCAGTACTTC.